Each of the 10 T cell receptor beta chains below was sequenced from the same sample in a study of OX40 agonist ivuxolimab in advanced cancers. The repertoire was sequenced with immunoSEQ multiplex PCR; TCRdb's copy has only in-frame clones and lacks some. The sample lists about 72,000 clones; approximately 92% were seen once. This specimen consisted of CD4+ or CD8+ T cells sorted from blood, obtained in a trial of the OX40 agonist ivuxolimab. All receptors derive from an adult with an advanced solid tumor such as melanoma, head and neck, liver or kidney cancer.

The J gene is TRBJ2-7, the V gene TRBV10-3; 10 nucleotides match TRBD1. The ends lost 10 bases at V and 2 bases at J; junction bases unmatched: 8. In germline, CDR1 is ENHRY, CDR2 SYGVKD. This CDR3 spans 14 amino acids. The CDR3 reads CATGGQGGAYEQYF. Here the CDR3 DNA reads TGTGCCACCGGCGGACAGGGGGGAGCCTACGAGCAGTACTTC.

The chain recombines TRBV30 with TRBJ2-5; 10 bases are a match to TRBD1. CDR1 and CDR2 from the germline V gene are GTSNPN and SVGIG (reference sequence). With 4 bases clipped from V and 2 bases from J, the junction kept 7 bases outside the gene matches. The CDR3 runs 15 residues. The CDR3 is CAWTSGQGRQETQYF. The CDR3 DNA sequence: TGTGCCTGGACCTCGGGACAGGGGCGTCAAGAGACCCAGTACTTC.

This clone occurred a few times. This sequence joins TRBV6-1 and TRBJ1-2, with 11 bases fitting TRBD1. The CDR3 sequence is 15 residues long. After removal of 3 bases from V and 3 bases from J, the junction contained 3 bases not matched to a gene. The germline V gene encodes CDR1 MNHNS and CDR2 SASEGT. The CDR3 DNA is TGTGCCAGCAGTGAGGGACAGGGGGTTTACTATGGCTACACCTTC. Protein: CASSEGQGVYYGYTF.

The CDR3 coding sequence is TGTGCCAGCAGCCCGGACAGGGAGTATGGCTACACCTTC. It yields the protein CASSPDREYGYTF. This chain connects TRBV6-5 to TRBJ1-2; 8 positions agree with TRBD1. The CDR3 runs 13 residues. The V gene end was trimmed by 6 bases and the J gene end by 5 bases; junction bases not matched to a gene: 5. The germline gives CDR1 MNHEY, CDR2 SVGAGI.

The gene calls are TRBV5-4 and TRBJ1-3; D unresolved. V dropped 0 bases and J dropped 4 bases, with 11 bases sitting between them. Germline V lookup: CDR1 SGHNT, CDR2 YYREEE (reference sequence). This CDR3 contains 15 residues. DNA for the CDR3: TGTGCCAGCAGCTTGGACCAGTCCCGGGGAAACACCATATATTTT. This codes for CASSLDQSRGNTIYF.

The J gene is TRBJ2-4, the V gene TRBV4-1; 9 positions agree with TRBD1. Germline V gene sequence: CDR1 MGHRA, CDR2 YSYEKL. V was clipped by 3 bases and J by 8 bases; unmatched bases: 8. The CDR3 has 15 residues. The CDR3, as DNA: TGCGCCAGCAGCCAGCACCCGACAGGGGGGGACATTCAGTACTTC. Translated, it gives CASSQHPTGGDIQYF.

This chain's CDR3 is CASGYRDRGRDTQYF. For the CDR3, the DNA is TGTGCTAGTGGCTACCGGGACAGGGGGCGCGATACGCAGTATTTT. The J gene is TRBJ2-3, the V gene TRBV12-5, with TRBD1 matching over 12 bases. The V gene's germline CDR1 is LGHNT and CDR2 FRNRAP. The ends lost 6 bases at V and 6 bases at J; junction bases unmatched: 7. The CDR3 has 15 residues.

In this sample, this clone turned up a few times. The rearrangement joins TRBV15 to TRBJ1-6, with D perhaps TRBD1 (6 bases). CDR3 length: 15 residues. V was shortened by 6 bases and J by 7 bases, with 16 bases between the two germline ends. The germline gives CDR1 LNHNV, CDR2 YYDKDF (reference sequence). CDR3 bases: TGTGCCACCAGACAGCAGGGGACGGGCAATTCACCCCTCCACTTT. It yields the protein CATRQQGTGNSPLHF.

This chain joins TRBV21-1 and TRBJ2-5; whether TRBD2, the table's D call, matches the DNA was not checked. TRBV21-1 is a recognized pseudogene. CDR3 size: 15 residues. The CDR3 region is CASTGGATGKETQYF. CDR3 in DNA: TGTGCCAGCACGGGGGGGGCGACAGGGAAAGAGACCCAGTACTTC.

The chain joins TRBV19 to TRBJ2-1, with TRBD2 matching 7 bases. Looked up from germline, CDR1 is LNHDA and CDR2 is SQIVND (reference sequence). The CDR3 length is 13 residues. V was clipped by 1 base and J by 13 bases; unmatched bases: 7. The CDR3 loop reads CASSIAPGLGQFF. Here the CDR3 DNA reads TGTGCCAGTAGTATAGCCCCCGGACTAGGCCAGTTCTTC.